This T cell receptor (beta chain) is from a study of cytomegalovirus exposure and HLA in healthy donors. This clone appeared a few times. The PCR made use of 60 Vbeta and 13 Jbeta primers. Data came from immunoSEQ multiplex PCR; TCRdb stores just in-frame clones and leaves some out. This table holds about 150,000 clones, 65% to 75% found once. CDR1 and CDR2 (germline): MDHEN, SYDVKM. The ends lost 2 bases at V and 1 base at J; junction bases unmatched: 6. The CDR3 has 17 residues. This clonotype originated in a man under 40 in good health and CMV-seronegative. This rearrangement joins TRBV28 to TRBJ2-5; 11 positions agree with TRBD2. Specimen: PBMCs. The chain's CDR3 is CASSLGASGGPQETQYF. CDR3 bases: TGTGCCAGCAGTTTAGGGGCTAGCGGGGGGCCCCAAGAGACCCAGTACTTC.